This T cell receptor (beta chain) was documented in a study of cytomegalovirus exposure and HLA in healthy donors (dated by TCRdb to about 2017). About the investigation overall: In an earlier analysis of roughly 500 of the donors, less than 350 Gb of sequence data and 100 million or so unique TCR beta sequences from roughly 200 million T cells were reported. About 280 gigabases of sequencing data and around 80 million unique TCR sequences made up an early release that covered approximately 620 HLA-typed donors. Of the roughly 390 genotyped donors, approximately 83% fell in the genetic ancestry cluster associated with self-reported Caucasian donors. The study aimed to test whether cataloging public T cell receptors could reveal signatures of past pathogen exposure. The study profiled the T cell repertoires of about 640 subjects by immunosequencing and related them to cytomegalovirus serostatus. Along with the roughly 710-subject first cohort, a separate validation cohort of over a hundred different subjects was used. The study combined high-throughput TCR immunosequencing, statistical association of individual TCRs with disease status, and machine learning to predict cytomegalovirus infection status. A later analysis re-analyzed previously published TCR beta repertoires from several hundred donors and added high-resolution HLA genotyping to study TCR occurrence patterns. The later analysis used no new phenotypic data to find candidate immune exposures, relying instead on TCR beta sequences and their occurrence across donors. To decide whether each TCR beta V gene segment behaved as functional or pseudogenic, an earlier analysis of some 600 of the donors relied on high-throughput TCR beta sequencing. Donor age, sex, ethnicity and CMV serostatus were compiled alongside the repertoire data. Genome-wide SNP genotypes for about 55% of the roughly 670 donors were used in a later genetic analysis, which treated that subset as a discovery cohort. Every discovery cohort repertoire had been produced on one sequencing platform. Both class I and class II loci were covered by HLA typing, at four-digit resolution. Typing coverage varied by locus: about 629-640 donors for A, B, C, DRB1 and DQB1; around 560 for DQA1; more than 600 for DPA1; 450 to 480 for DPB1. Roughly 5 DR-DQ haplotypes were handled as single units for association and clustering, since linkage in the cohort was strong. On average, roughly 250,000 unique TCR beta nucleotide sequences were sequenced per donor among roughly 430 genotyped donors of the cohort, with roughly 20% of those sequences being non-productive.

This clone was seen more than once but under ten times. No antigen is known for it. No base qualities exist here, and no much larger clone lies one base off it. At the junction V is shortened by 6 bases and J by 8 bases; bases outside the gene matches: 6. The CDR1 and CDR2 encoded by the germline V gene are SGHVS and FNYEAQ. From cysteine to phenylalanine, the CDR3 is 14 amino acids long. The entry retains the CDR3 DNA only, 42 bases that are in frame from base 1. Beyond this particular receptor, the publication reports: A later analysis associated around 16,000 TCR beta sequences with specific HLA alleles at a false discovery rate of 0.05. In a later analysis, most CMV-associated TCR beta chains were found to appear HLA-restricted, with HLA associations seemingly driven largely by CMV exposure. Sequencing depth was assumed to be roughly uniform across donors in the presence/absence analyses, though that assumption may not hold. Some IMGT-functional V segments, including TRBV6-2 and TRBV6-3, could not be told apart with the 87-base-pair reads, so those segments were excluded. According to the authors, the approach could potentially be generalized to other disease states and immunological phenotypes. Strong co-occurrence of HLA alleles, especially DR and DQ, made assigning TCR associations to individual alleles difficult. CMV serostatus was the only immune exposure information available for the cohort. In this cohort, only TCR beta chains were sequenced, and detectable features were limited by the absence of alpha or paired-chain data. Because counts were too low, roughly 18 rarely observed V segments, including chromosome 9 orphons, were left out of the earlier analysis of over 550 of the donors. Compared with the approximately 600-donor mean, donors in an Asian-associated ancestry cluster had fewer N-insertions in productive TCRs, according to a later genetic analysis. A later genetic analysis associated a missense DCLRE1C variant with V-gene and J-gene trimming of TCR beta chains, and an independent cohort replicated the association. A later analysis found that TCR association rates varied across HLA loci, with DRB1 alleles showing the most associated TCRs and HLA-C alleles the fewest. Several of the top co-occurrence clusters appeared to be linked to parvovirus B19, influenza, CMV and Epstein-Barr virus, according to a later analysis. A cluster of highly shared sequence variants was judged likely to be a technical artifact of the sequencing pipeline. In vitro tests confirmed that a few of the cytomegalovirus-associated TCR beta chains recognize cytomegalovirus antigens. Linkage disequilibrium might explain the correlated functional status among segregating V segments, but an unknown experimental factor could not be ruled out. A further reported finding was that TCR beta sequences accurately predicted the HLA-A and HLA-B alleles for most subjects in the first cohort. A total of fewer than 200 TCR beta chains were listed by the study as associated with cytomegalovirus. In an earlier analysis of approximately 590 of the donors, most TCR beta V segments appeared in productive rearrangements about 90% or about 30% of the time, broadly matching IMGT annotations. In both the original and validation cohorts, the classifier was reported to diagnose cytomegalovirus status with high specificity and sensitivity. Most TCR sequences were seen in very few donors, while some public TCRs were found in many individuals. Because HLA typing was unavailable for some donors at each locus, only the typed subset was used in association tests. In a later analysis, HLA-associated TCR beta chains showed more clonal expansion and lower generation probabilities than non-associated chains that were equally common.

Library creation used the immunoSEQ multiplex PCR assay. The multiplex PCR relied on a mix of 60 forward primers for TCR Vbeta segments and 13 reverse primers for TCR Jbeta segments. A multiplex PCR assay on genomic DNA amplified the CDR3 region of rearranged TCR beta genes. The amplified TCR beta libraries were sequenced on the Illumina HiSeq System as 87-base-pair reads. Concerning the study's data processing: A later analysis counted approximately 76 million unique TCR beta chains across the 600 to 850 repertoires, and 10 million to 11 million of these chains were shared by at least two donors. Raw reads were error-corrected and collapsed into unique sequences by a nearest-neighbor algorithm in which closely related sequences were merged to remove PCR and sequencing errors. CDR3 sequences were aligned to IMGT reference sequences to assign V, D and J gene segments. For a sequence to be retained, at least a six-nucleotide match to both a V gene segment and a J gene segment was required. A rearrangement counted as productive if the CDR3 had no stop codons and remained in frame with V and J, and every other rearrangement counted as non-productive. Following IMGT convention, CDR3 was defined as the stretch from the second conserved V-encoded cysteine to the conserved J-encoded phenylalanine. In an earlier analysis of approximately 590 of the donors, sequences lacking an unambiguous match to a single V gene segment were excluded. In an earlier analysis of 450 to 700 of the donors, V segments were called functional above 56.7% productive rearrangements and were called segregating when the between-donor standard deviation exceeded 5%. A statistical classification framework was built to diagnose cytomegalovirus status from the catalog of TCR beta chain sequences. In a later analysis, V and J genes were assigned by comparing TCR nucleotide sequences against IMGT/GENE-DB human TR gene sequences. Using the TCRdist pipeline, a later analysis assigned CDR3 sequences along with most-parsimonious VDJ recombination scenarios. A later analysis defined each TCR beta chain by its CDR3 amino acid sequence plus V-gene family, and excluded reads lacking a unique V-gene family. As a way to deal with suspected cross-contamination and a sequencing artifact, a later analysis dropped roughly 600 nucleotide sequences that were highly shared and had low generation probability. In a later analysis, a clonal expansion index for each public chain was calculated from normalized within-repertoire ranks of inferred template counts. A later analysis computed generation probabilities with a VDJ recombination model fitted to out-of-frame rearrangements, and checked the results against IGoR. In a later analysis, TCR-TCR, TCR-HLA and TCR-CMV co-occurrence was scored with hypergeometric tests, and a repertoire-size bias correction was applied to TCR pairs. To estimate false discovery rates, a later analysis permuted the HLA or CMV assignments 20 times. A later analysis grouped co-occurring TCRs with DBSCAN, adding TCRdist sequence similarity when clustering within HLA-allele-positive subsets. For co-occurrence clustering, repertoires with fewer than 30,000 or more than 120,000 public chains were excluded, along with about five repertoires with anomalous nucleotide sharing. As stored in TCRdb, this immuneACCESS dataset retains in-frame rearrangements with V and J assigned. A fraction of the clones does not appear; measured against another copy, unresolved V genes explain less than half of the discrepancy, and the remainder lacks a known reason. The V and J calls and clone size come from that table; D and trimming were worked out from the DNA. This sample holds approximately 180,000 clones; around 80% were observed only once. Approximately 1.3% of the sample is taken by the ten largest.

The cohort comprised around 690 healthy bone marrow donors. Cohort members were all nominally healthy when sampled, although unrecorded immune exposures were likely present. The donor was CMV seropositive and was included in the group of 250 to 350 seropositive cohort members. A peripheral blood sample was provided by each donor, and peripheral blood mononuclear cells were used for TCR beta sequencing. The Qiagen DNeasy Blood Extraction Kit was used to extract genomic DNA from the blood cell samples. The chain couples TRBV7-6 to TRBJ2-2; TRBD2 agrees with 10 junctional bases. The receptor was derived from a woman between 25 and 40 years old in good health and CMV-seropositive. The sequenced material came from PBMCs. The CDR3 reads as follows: CASRPTSGTGELFF. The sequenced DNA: TGTGCCAGCAGACCTACTAGCGGGACTGGGGAGCTGTTTTTT.